These 22 T cell receptor beta chains share one sample of origin, sequenced in a study of early T cells in non-severe SARS-CoV-2 infection. TCRdb redid the calling of the 5' RACE reads with MiXCR, one entry per CDR3 protein. This sample has tens of thousands of distinct CDR3 sequences, with about 6.8% found just once. Sequenced material: whole blood, taken at baseline. The receptors originated from an adult who was a healthcare worker with PCR-confirmed SARS-CoV-2 infection or an uninfected control (not recorded which).

The rearrangement joins TRBV5-1 to TRBJ2-2; 14 positions agree with TRBD2. CDR1 SGHRS and CDR2 YFSETQ come from the germline V gene. J was trimmed by 5 bases and V by 0 bases; bases with no gene match: 6. The CDR3 has 18 residues. The CDR3 nucleotides read TGCGCCAGCAGCTTGGTGGGACTAGCGGGAGCTCGTACCGGGGAGCTGTTTTTT. Encoded protein: CASSLVGLAGARTGELFF.

This clonotype was recorded at least ten times. The chain has TRBV4-3 and TRBJ1-4; 10 bases agree with TRBD1. The CDR3 sequence is 16 residues long. V shed 0 bases, J shed 10 bases, and the junction held 8 bases outside the gene matches. The germline V gene has CDR1 LGHNA and CDR2 YSLEER. This CDR3 reads CASSQEIPDRGGKLFF. DNA for the CDR3: TGCGCCAGCAGCCAAGAAATCCCGGACAGGGGGGGAAAACTGTTTTTT.

CDR3 coding DNA: TGTGCCAGCAGCCTAACCGTTTATACGCAGTATTTT. Translated, it gives CASSLTVYTQYF. The chain links TRBV3-1 to TRBJ2-3; no firm D call. CDR1 is LGHDT, CDR2 YNNKEL, per germline (reference sequence). V was cut by 4 bases and J by 7 bases, with 9 bases left in between. The CDR3 extends over 12 amino acids.

This clonotype came up many times. V is TRBV7-8 and J is TRBJ1-1; 9 positions match TRBD1. Germline CDR1 is SGHVS and CDR2 is FQNEAQ. The CDR3 has 14 residues. V shed 3 bases, J shed 3 bases, and the junction held 2 bases outside the gene matches. CDR3 nucleotides: TGTGCCAGCAGCTTGGACAGGGGAGACACTGAAGCTTTCTTT. Its protein product is CASSLDRGDTEAFF.

This clonotype has a handful of counts. The chain uses TRBV28 and TRBJ1-5; D ambiguous. Germline assignment: CDR1 MDHEN and CDR2 SYDVKM. This CDR3 has 14 residues. The V gene lost 6 bases and the J gene lost 10 bases, with 19 bases spanning the gap. The CDR3 loop is CASSLARALGPQHF. Here the CDR3 DNA reads TGTGCCAGCAGCCTTGCGAGGGCCTTGGGACCCCAGCATTTT.

This clonotype was found a few times. The gene calls are TRBV20-1 and TRBJ2-3; D ambiguous. The CDR3 extends over 11 amino acids. Germline V gives CDR1 DFQATT, CDR2 SNEGSKA (reference sequence). The V and J ends lost 6 bases and 3 bases respectively, with 7 bases between them. The CDR3 reads CSAHWTDTQYF. CDR3 in DNA: TGCAGTGCCCACTGGACAGATACGCAGTATTTT.

The genes are TRBV9 and TRBJ2-6, with D uncertain. This CDR3 contains 14 residues. CDR1 and CDR2 from the germline V gene are SGDLS and YYNGEE. Deletions cut 0 bases from V and 2 bases from J, with 3 bases between. CDR3 amino acids: CASSVGTGANVLTF. For the CDR3, the DNA is TGTGCCAGCAGCGTAGGGACTGGGGCCAACGTCCTGACTTTC.

The CDR3 nucleotides read TGTGCCAGCAGAATTTCGCAGATCGGCGAGCAGTACTTC. Residues: CASRISQIGEQYF. V gene TRBV6-5 combines with J gene TRBJ2-7; no clear D gene. The V end was cut by 6 bases, the J end by 6 bases, with 15 bases between. This CDR3 spans 13 amino acids. CDR1 and CDR2 from the germline V gene are MNHEY and SVGAGI.

This clonotype was detected only a few times. The chain uses TRBV7-2 and TRBJ2-1; 8 nucleotides match TRBD2. This CDR3 region has 14 residues. CDR1 and CDR2 from the germline V gene are SGHTA and FQGNSA. The V gene end was trimmed by 5 bases and the J gene end by 9 bases; junction bases not matched to a gene: 9. The chain's CDR3 is CASSPGGGLVEQFF. CDR3 in DNA: TGTGCCAGCAGCCCGGGAGGGGGGTTGGTTGAGCAGTTCTTC.

This clonotype was seen repeatedly, ten times or more. The rearrangement joins TRBV30 to TRBJ2-1, with 15 bases aligning to TRBD2. The CDR3 sequence is 13 residues long. The V gene's germline CDR1 is GTSNPN and CDR2 SVGIG (reference sequence). The CDR3 nucleotides read TGTGCTAGGACTAGCGGGAGGGCACGGGAGCAGTTCTTC. Translating it yields CARTSGRAREQFF.

This clonotype was observed a few times. This rearrangement joins TRBV10-3 to TRBJ2-3, with 8 positions matching TRBD2. CDR1 ENHRY and CDR2 SYGVKD come from the germline V gene. The CDR3 has 16 amino acids. V trimming: 0 bases; J trimming: 4 bases; junction bases outside the gene matches: 6. DNA of the CDR3: TGTGCCATCAGTGAGTCTGGCGGGAGGATCGCAGATACGCAGTATTTT. This gives the protein CAISESGGRIADTQYF.

This clonotype was picked up a small number of times. The V and J genes are TRBV27 and TRBJ2-2; 8 bases fit TRBD2. Germline lookup yields CDR1 MNHEY and CDR2 SMNVEV (reference sequence). V lost 4 bases and J lost 4; bases outside the gene matches: 17. CDR3 length equals 19 residues. Here the CDR3 reads CASSSRGGGDPVGTGELFF. CDR3 nucleotide sequence: TGTGCCAGCAGTTCCCGGGGGGGAGGGGACCCGGTGGGCACCGGGGAGCTGTTTTTT.

This clonotype appeared a few times. The rearrangement joins TRBV5-1 to TRBJ2-3; D is ambiguous. The germline V gene encodes CDR1 SGHRS and CDR2 YFSETQ. The CDR3 length is 15 residues. The germline V and J ends were trimmed by 2 bases and 1 base, with 11 bases remaining between them. The CDR3 DNA follows: TGCGCCAGCAGCTTCCTAACAGACCGCACAGATACGCAGTATTTT. It codes for CASSFLTDRTDTQYF.

This clonotype has at least ten counts. J is TRBJ2-7 and V is TRBV16; D not resolved. Between the trimmed V and J ends, which lost 0 bases and 3 bases, there was a span of 0 bases. The V gene's germline CDR1 is KGHSY and CDR2 FQNENV. CDR3 length: 11 residues. The CDR3 nucleotides are TGTGCCAGCAGCCAATCCTACGAGCAGTACTTC. This encodes CASSQSYEQYF.

With regard to this clonotype: A much more abundant neighbour one base away suggests this may be a read error. V usage is TRBV20-1 and J usage is TRBJ2-7; 7 nucleotides match TRBD2. Trimming took 5 bases from V and 3 from J; bases not matched to a gene: 4. Germline CDR1 reads DFQATT; CDR2 reads SNEGSKA (reference sequence). The CDR3 is made up of 12 amino acids. The CDR3 bases are TGCAGTGCTCCGACTAGCAGCTACGAGCAGTACTTC. Protein: CSAPTSSYEQYF.

The table lists this clonotype with many counts. The chain is built from TRBV24-1 and TRBJ2-1, with 13 nucleotides matching TRBD2. V lost 2 bases and J lost 7; bases outside the gene matches: 4. The CDR3 is 16 amino acids. Germline V lookup: CDR1 KGHDR, CDR2 SFDVKD. The CDR3 DNA is TGTGCCACCAGTGATTGGGGACTAGCGGGATATAATGAGCAGTTCTTC. This encodes CATSDWGLAGYNEQFF.

This clonotype has a count of ten or more. V usage is TRBV9 and J usage is TRBJ2-2, with D possibly being TRBD1 or TRBD2 (6 bases each). This CDR3 region has 14 residues. The V gene lost 6 bases and the J gene lost 3 bases, with 12 bases spanning the gap. CDR1 is SGDLS, CDR2 YYNGEE, per germline. The CDR3 coding sequence is TGTGCCAGCACCACGGGGGCGTACACCGGGGAGCTGTTTTTT. Translating gives CASTTGAYTGELFF.

This clonotype was detected a few times. The gene calls are TRBV7-2 and TRBJ1-5; D is uncertain. Germline assignment: CDR1 SGHTA and CDR2 FQGNSA. The V and J ends lost 5 bases and 4 bases respectively, with 9 bases between them. The CDR3 length is 13 residues. CDR3 DNA sequence: TGTGCCAGCAGCCGAGGGAGTAATCAGCCCCAGCATTTT. As protein: CASSRGSNQPQHF. The full variable domain, completed using reference TRBV7-2 and TRBJ1-5, is GAGVSQSPSNKVTEKGKDVELRCDPISGHTALYWYRQSLGQGLEFLIYFQGNSAPDKSGLPSDRFSAERTGGSVSTLTIQRTQQEDSAVYLCASSRGSNQPQHFGDGTRLSIL.

V and J are TRBV24-1 and TRBJ1-1, with D possibly being TRBD1 (6 bases). The CDR3 contains 13 residues. Germline V gene lookup returns CDR1 KGHDR and CDR2 SFDVKD. The V and J ends lost 4 bases and 5 bases respectively, with 10 bases between them. CDR3 sequence: CATSDPQGTEAFF. DNA for the CDR3: TGTGCCACCAGTGACCCCCAGGGGACTGAAGCTTTCTTT.

This clonotype has at least ten counts. This chain uses TRBV30 with TRBJ2-1; 12 bases match TRBD2. The CDR3 consists of 15 residues. Germline V lookup: CDR1 GTSNPN, CDR2 SVGIG (reference sequence). With V trimmed by 4 bases and J by 10 bases, 11 bases remained unmatched. The CDR3 region has the DNA TGTGCCTGGACCCCGCCAAAGCTAGCGGGAGGGGAGCAGTTCTTC. This sequence encodes CAWTPPKLAGGEQFF.

As to this clonotype: A read error is possible here, since a much larger clone lies one base away. V usage is TRBV7-2 and J usage is TRBJ2-1; D is unresolved. Germline CDR1 is SGHTA and CDR2 is FQGNSA. With 2 bases removed from V and 8 bases from J, the gap between germline ends came to 4 bases. This CDR3 comprises 11 residues. The CDR3 here is CASSLLDEQFF. CDR3 nucleotides: TGTGCCAGCAGCTTATTGGATGAGCAGTTCTTC. The full variable domain, with the rest looked up from reference TRBV7-2 and TRBJ2-1, is GAGVSQSPSNKVTEKGKDVELRCDPISGHTALYWYRQSLGQGLEFLIYFQGNSAPDKSGLPSDRFSAERTGGSVSTLTIQRTQQEDSAVYLCASSLLDEQFFGPGTRLTVL.

There are a few counts of this clonotype. The genes are TRBV20-1 and TRBJ2-3; no clear D gene. Looked up from germline, CDR1 is DFQATT and CDR2 is SNEGSKA (reference sequence). This CDR3 region has 16 residues. Trimming shortened V by 0 bases and J by 0 bases, and 13 bases separated the two germline ends. DNA of the CDR3: TGCAGTGCTAGAGATCGTTACCCCGCTAGCACAGATACGCAGTATTTT. Residues: CSARDRYPASTDTQYF.